One and the same sample provided the 15 T cell receptor beta chains below, sequenced in a study of blood T cell repertoires in COVID-19. Produced via immunoSEQ multiplex PCR; TCRdb's table is partial and in-frame only. The sample includes about 230,000 clones, approximately 80% of them seen just once. The material sequenced was PBMCs or T cells enriched from blood (not recorded which). These receptor sequences come from a man in his 60s who had recovered from COVID-19.

The V gene is TRBV5-6, the J gene TRBJ1-1, with D unclear. Trimming removed 0 bases at V and 5 bases at J, with 8 bases between. Germline CDR1 is SGHDT and CDR2 is YYEEEE. This CDR3 contains 13 residues. CDR3 in amino acids: CASSLEGGTEAFF. As DNA, the CDR3 is TGTGCCAGCAGCTTGGAGGGAGGTACTGAAGCTTTCTTT.

The gene calls are TRBV4-3 and TRBJ1-6; D unclear. Germline V gene sequence: CDR1 LGHNA, CDR2 YSLEER. The CDR3 is made up of 17 amino acids. Trimming took 0 bases from V and 0 from J, leaving 9 bases between them. For the CDR3, the DNA is TGCGCCAGCAGCCAAGATACACACCGCTCCTATAATTCACCCCTCCACTTT. It encodes CASSQDTHRSYNSPLHF.

The count of this clone is one. The CDR3 reads CASSIRQGANTGELFF. CDR3 nucleotide sequence: TGTGCCAGCAGCATCCGACAGGGGGCGAACACCGGGGAGCTGTTTTTT. The chain couples TRBV7-2 to TRBJ2-2; the match to TRBD1 covers 9 bases. CDR3 length equals 16 residues. J was trimmed by 0 bases and V by 5 bases; bases with no gene match: 4. The V gene's germline CDR1 is SGHTA and CDR2 FQGNSA.

In its sample, this clone was seen once. The chain has TRBV19 and TRBJ1-1, with 7 bases identical to TRBD1. V lost 4 bases and J lost 1; bases outside the gene matches: 3. The CDR3 extends over 14 amino acids. Germline V gives CDR1 LNHDA, CDR2 SQIVND (reference sequence). Written as DNA, the CDR3 is TGTGCCAGTAGTACGGGACAGCGGAACACTGAAGCTTTCTTT. Amino acids: CASSTGQRNTEAFF. Combining the CDR3 with reference TRBV19 and TRBJ1-1 gives the whole variable domain DGGITQSPKYLFRKEGQNVTLSCEQNLNHDAMYWYRQDPGQGLRLIYYSQIVNDFQKGDIAEGYSVSREKKESFPLTVTSAQKNPTAFYLCASSTGQRNTEAFFGQGTRLTVV.

The CDR3 bases are TGTGCCAGCCGGGACAGGGCCTCACCCCTCCACTTT. Translated, it gives CASRDRASPLHF. The V gene is TRBV19, the J gene TRBJ1-6; 9 positions agree with TRBD1. The CDR3 is 12 residues long. Germline V gene data show CDR1 as LNHDA and CDR2 as SQIVND (reference sequence). V lost 9 bases to trimming and J lost 10 bases; unmatched junction nucleotides: 4. The full variable domain, with the rest looked up from reference TRBV19 and TRBJ1-6, is DGGITQSPKYLFRKEGQNVTLSCEQNLNHDAMYWYRQDPGQGLRLIYYSQIVNDFQKGDIAEGYSVSREKKESFPLTVTSAQKNPTAFYLCASRDRASPLHFGNGTRLTVT.

The chain links TRBV11-3 to TRBJ2-1, with 7 bases matching TRBD2. The germline V gene has CDR1 SGHNT and CDR2 YENEEA. There are 17 residues in the CDR3. The junction had 10 bases not matched to a gene; V was cut back by 1 base and J by 4 bases. In nucleotides, the CDR3 is TGTGCCAGCAGCTTAGCTCCCTCGGGGACTATATACAATGAGCAGTTCTTC. Translated: CASSLAPSGTIYNEQFF. Supplemented by reference TRBV11-3 and TRBJ2-1, the full variable domain reads EAGVVQSPRYKIIEKKQPVAFWCNPISGHNTLYWYLQNLGQGPELLIRYENEEAVDDSQLPKDRFSAERLKGVDSTLKIQPAELGDSAVYLCASSLAPSGTIYNEQFFGPGTRLTVL.

V gene TRBV7-3 combines with J gene TRBJ1-2; 7 nucleotides match TRBD1. Germline trimming cut 5 bases from V and 4 bases from J; bases unmatched to any gene: 7. Germline V gene sequence: CDR1 SGHTA, CDR2 FQGTGA. The CDR3 covers 14 residues. The DNA for the CDR3 is TGTGCCAGCAGCCCCTCAGGGACAGCCTATGGCTACACCTTC. This encodes CASSPSGTAYGYTF.

The genes are TRBV11-2 and TRBJ1-4; 9 positions match TRBD1. The germline gives CDR1 SGHAT, CDR2 FQNNGV. The trim removed 2 bases at V and 6 bases at J, leaving 7 bases unmatched. The CDR3 runs to 16 residues. The CDR3 is CASSLRGTGIYEKLFF. The DNA for the CDR3 is TGTGCCAGCAGCTTACGAGGGACAGGGATTTATGAAAAACTGTTTTTT.

The chain combines TRBV4-1 with TRBJ1-2; 10 positions agree with TRBD1. The V gene's germline CDR1 is MGHRA and CDR2 YSYEKL. J lost 3 bases, V lost 3 bases, and 7 bases had no gene match. The CDR3 has 16 amino acids. The CDR3 DNA follows: TGCGCCAGCAGCCAGGGACAGGGGACCCCGGACTATGGCTACACCTTC. The encoded protein is CASSQGQGTPDYGYTF.

This chain joins TRBV7-2 and TRBJ2-3; D might be TRBD2 (6 bases). The germline gives CDR1 SGHTA, CDR2 FQGNSA. This CDR3 contains 15 residues. With 2 bases removed from V and 7 bases from J, the gap between germline ends came to 16 bases. Here the CDR3 reads CASSLLVGGKNTQYF. CDR3 DNA sequence: TGTGCCAGCAGCTTATTGGTGGGAGGAAAGAATACGCAGTATTTT.

The gene calls are TRBV18 and TRBJ2-1; TRBD2 matches at 8 bases. The V gene end was trimmed by 3 bases and the J gene end by 1 base; junction bases not matched to a gene: 8. CDR3 size: 17 residues. The germline V gene encodes CDR1 KGHSH and CDR2 LQKENI. The CDR3 protein is CASSPQVAGSSYNEQFF. CDR3 DNA sequence: TGTGCCAGCTCACCGCAGGTAGCGGGGAGTTCCTACAATGAGCAGTTCTTC. Based on the CDR3 plus reference TRBV18 and TRBJ2-1, the full variable domain is NAGVMQNPRHLVRRRGQEARLRCSPMKGHSHVYWYRQLPEEGLKFMVYLQKENIIDESGMPKERFSAEFPKEGPSILRIQQVVRGDSAAYFCASSPQVAGSSYNEQFFGPGTRLTVL.

The chain has TRBV5-1 and TRBJ1-1; 8 nucleotides match TRBD1. This CDR3 is built from 15 residues. After removal of 5 bases from V and 3 bases from J, the junction contained 9 bases not matched to a gene. Germline V lookup: CDR1 SGHRS, CDR2 YFSETQ. The CDR3 region has the DNA TGCGCCAGCAGACGCCATTCGGGACAGGACACTGAAGCTTTCTTT. Translating it yields CASRRHSGQDTEAFF. Using reference TRBV5-1 and TRBJ1-1 for the parts outside the CDR3, the full variable domain is KAGVTQTPRYLIKTRGQQVTLSCSPISGHRSVSWYQQTPGQGLQFLFEYFSETQRNKGNFPGRFSGRQFSNSRSEMNVSTLELGDSALYLCASRRHSGQDTEAFFGQGTRLTVV.

The rearrangement links TRBV3-1 (or the pseudogene TRBV3-2) to TRBJ2-7; TRBD2 might be the D (7 bases). Germline V gene data show CDR1 as LGHDT and CDR2 as YNNKEL (reference sequence). V was shortened by 1 base and J by 0 bases, with 19 bases between the two germline ends. The CDR3 is 18 amino acids. DNA for the CDR3: TGTGCCAGCAGCCAAGTGGGGGGGGCCAAGGGGAGCTCCTACGAGCAGTACTTC. It is translated as CASSQVGGAKGSSYEQYF.

The chain links TRBV9 to TRBJ2-3; D call uncertain. Germline lookup yields CDR1 SGDLS and CDR2 YYNGEE. This CDR3 has 15 amino acids. The V end was cut by 0 bases, the J end by 0 bases, with 8 bases between. CDR3 in amino acids: CASSVVPSSTDTQYF. CDR3 nucleotide sequence: TGTGCCAGCAGCGTAGTCCCCTCGAGCACAGATACGCAGTATTTT.

The CDR3 protein is CASSQADRGLGGYTF. CDR3 in DNA: TGCGCCAGCAGCCAGGCCGACAGGGGCCTTGGCGGCTACACCTTC. The chain has TRBV4-1 and TRBJ1-2; TRBD1 aligns across 8 bases. CDR1 and CDR2 from the germline V gene are MGHRA and YSYEKL. CDR3 length: 15 amino acids. The ends lost 3 bases at V and 8 bases at J; junction bases unmatched: 11.